This T cell receptor (beta chain) was identified in a study of blood T cell repertoires in COVID-19. Study-wide background: Italy, Spain and the United States were the sources of the convalescent and acute COVID-19 samples. T cells, B-cell-depleted T cells, or PBMCs provided the cDNA or gDNA that served as material.

This CDR3 has 16 residues. The V gene's germline CDR1 is MDHEN and CDR2 SYDVKM. The germline V and J ends were trimmed by 1 base and 0 bases, with 13 bases remaining between them. Per the original methods: Reference gene primer amplification gave nucleated cell count estimates. Repertoires were generated with immunoSEQ multiplex PCR, while TCRdb's copy carries only in-frame clones and drops some. That table gives V, J and clone size, and the DNA gave D and trimming. The data show approximately 80,000 clones, with around 81% seen just once and 15% to 20% held by the top ten. This clonotype was sampled from a human donor in a cohort sampled during active COVID-19. Sequenced material: peripheral blood. The chain links TRBV28 to TRBJ2-7; a weak D match, TRBD2 (5 bases). The CDR3 loop reads CASSLLRWENSYEQYF. DNA of the CDR3: TGTGCCAGCAGTTTATTACGATGGGAGAACTCCTACGAGCAGTACTTC.